This T cell receptor (beta chain) stems from a study of T cell responses to AZD1222 COVID-19 vaccine. Method: immunoSEQ multiplex PCR; TCRdb's copy keeps in-frame clones and lacks some. The data contain about 110,000 clones, 70% to 90% of them singletons. Sequenced material: peripheral blood, taken 28 days after the second AZD1222 dose. The sequence came from an adult who received the AZD1222 COVID-19 vaccine.

CDR3 nucleotides: TGTGCCAGCAGTTTCCTCCCCGGTCCAGGTTTTGCCGGCGAGCAGTACTTC. Amino acids: CASSFLPGPGFAGEQYF. This chain uses TRBV27 with TRBJ2-7; D gene ambiguous. The CDR3 is made up of 17 amino acids. Germline lookup yields CDR1 MNHEY and CDR2 SMNVEV (reference sequence). Trimming shortened V by 3 bases and J by 6 bases, and 24 bases separated the two germline ends.